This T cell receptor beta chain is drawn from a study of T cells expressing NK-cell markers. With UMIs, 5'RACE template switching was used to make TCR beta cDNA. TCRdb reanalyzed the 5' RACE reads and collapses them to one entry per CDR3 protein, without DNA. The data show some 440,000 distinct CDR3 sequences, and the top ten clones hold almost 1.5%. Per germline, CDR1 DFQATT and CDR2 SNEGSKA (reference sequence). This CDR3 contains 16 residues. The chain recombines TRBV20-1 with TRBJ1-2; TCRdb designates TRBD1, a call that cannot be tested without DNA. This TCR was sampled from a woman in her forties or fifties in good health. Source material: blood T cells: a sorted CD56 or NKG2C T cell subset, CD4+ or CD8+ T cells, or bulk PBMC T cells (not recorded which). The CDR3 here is CSARKTGAADSYGYTF.